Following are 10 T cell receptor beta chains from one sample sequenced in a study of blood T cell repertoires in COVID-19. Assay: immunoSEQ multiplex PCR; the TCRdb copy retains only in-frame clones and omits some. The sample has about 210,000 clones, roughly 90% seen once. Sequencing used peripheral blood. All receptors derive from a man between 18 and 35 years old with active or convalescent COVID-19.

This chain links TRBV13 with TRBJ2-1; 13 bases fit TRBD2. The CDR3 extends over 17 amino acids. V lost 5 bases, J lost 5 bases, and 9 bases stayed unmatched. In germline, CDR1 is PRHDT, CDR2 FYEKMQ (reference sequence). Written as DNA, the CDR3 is TGTGCCAGCAGCCCCCGGACTAGCGGGAGTCTCAACAATGAGCAGTTCTTC. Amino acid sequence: CASSPRTSGSLNNEQFF.

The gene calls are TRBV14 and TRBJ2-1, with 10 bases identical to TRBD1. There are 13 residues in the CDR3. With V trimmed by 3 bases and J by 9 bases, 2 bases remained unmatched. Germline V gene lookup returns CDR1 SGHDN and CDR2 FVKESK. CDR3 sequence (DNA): TGTGCCAGCAGCCAGACAGGGGGCGGTGAGCAGTTCTTC. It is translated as CASSQTGGGEQFF.

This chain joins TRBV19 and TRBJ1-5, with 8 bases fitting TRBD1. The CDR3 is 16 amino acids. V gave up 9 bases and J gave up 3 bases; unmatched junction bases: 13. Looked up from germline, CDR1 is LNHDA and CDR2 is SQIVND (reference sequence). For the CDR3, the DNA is TGTGCCAGCACAGAGAGGACAGGGACTCTCAATCAGCCCCAGCATTTT. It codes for CASTERTGTLNQPQHF.

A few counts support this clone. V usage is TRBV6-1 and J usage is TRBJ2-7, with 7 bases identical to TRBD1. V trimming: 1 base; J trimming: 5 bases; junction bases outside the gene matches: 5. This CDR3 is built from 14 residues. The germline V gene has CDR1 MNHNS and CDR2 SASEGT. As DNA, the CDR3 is TGTGCCAGCAGTGAAGGACAGGGCAGCGACGAGCAGTACTTC. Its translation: CASSEGQGSDEQYF.

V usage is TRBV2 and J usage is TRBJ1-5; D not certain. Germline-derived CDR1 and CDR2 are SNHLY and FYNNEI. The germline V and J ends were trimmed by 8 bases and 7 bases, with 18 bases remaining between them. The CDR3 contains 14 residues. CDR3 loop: CASRLSERRQPQHF. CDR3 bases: TGTGCCAGCCGGCTCTCCGAGAGGAGACAGCCCCAGCATTTT.

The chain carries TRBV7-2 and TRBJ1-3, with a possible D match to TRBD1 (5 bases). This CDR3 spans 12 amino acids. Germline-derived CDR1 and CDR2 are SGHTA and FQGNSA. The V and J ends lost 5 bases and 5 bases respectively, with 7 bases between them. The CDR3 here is CASSQDRNTIYF. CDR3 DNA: TGTGCCAGCAGCCAGGACAGAAACACCATATATTTT.

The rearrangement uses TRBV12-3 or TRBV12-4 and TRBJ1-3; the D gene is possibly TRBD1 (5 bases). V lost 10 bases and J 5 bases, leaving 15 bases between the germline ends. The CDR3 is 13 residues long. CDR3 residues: CAIQGQGRNTIYF. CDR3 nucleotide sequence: TGTGCCATCCAGGGTCAAGGGAGAAACACCATATATTTT.

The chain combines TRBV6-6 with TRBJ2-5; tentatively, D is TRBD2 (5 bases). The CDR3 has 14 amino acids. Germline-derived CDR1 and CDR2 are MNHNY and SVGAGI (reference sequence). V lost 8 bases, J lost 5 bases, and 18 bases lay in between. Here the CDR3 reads CASRKSPGRETQYF. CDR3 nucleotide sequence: TGTGCCAGCCGAAAATCGCCGGGAAGGGAGACCCAGTACTTC.

CDR3 sequence reads: CASSYGGTSDTDTQYF. The CDR3 region has the DNA TGTGCCAGCAGTTACGGTGGGACTAGCGACACAGATACGCAGTATTTT. The V call is TRBV6-5, the J call TRBJ2-3; 10 nucleotides agree with TRBD2. The germline gives CDR1 MNHEY, CDR2 SVGAGI. Trimming cost V 2 bases and J 2 bases; bases outside gene matches: 4. This CDR3 is built from 16 residues.

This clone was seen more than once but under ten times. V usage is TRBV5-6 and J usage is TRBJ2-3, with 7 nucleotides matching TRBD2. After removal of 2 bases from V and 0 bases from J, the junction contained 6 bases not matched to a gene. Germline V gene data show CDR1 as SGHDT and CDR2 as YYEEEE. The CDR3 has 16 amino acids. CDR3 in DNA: TGTGCCAGCAGCTTACCAGTGACTAGCAGCACAGATACGCAGTATTTT. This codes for CASSLPVTSSTDTQYF.